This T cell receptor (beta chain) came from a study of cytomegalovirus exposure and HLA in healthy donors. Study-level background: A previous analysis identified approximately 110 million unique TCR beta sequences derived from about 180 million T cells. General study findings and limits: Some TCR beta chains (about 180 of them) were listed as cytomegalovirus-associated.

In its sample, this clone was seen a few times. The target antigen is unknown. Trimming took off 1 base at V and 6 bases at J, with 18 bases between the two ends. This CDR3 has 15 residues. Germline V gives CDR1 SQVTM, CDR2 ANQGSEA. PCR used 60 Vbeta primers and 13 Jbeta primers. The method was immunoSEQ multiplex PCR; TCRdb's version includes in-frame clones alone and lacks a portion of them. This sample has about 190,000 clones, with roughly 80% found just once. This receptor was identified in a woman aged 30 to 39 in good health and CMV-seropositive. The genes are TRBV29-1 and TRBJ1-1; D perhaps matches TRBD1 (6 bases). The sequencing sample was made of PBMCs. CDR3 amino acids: CSVEGGGGRFAEAFF. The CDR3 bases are TGCAGCGTTGAAGGGGGGGGCGGCCGCTTCGCTGAAGCTTTCTTT. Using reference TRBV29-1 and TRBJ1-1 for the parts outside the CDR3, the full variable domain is SAVISQKPSRDICQRGTSLTIQCQVDSQVTMMFWYRQQPGQSLTLIATANQGSEATYESGFVIDKFPISRPNLTFSTLTVSNMSPEDSSIYLCSVEGGGGRFAEAFFGQGTRLTVV.